Included here is one T cell receptor (beta chain) sequence, with context. The data were taken from a study of PD-L1 blockade in urothelial cancer. Germline lookup yields CDR1 SGHRS and CDR2 YFSETQ. Unmatched junction bases numbered 7, after V lost 2 bases and J lost 0 bases. The CDR3 spans 16 residues. Sequencing used immunoSEQ multiplex PCR; TCRdb keeps in-frame clones, though not all of them. Of approximately 100,000 clones listed, about 89% are singletons. This receptor was taken from a woman over 75 with urothelial cancer. The V and J genes are TRBV5-1 and TRBJ1-1; 7 bases agree with TRBD1. The sample consisted of PBMCs, taken around atezolizumab (anti-PD-L1) treatment. CDR3 coding DNA: TGCGCCAGCAGCTTCTTATCCGGGACAGTGAACACTGAAGCTTTCTTT. Its protein product is CASSFLSGTVNTEAFF.